The 26 T cell receptor beta chains presented below share a single source sample, sequenced in a study of blood T cell repertoires in COVID-19. Sequenced by immunoSEQ multiplex PCR; TCRdb stores in-frame clones only, minus some. This sample has 180,000 or so clones, with 75% to 90% found just once. Material for sequencing was PBMCs or T cells enriched from blood (not recorded which). The receptors stem from a woman between 18 and 29 years old who had recovered from COVID-19.

Only a few counts were recorded for this clone. The chain carries TRBV27 and TRBJ1-6, with D possibly matching TRBD1 (5 bases). With 5 bases removed from V and 8 bases from J, the gap between germline ends came to 19 bases. The CDR3 has 16 residues. Looked up from germline, CDR1 is MNHEY and CDR2 is SMNVEV (reference sequence). CDR3 region: CASSTQVPLGDSPLHF. In nucleotides, the CDR3 is TGTGCCAGCAGTACACAGGTGCCTTTAGGGGATTCACCCCTCCACTTT.

The rearrangement links TRBV3-1 (or the pseudogene TRBV3-2) to TRBJ2-7, with D possibly matching TRBD2 (5 bases). With 6 bases removed from V and 9 bases from J, the gap between germline ends came to 15 bases. The germline V gene encodes CDR1 LGHDT and CDR2 YNNKEL (reference sequence). This CDR3 has 12 residues. The CDR3 here is CASSPRGARQYF. The CDR3 DNA sequence: TGTGCCAGCAGTCCCCGGGGTGCACGGCAGTACTTC.

The V call is TRBV3-1 (or the pseudogene TRBV3-2), the J call TRBJ1-1; 7 bases align to TRBD1. Losses at the gene ends were 8 bases for V and 7 bases for J; bases not matched to a gene: 4. The CDR3 totals 11 residues. Germline-derived CDR1 and CDR2 are LGHDT and YNNKEL (reference sequence). The CDR3 region is CASAQGGEAFF. The CDR3 coding sequence is TGTGCCAGCGCTCAGGGGGGTGAAGCTTTCTTT.

This clone has only one observation. The genes are TRBV29-1 and TRBJ2-3, with TRBD2 identical over 7 bases. Germline trimming cut 6 bases from V and 0 bases from J; bases unmatched to any gene: 12. CDR1 SQVTM and CDR2 ANQGSEA come from the germline V gene. The CDR3 has 16 amino acids. This CDR3 reads CSVDPLAASSTDTQYF. The CDR3 DNA follows: TGCAGCGTGGACCCTCTAGCGGCGTCTAGCACAGATACGCAGTATTTT.

The rearrangement uses TRBV2 and TRBJ1-5, with TRBD1 matching 7 bases. The CDR3 contains 16 residues. V lost 4 bases to trimming and J lost 0 bases; unmatched junction nucleotides: 6. Per the germline V gene, CDR1 is SNHLY and CDR2 is FYNNEI. The CDR3 region has the DNA TGTGCCAGCAGTGGTCCGGGACAGAATAGCAATCAGCCCCAGCATTTT. It is translated as CASSGPGQNSNQPQHF.

The chain uses TRBV30 and TRBJ2-3, with TRBD2 matching 10 bases. This CDR3 is built from 15 residues. CDR1 is GTSNPN and CDR2 is SVGIG in the germline V gene (reference sequence). The J segment lost 2 bases and the V segment lost 4 bases, leaving 6 bases of the junction unmatched. The CDR3 is CAWTSTSGFTDTQYF. The CDR3 region has the DNA TGTGCCTGGACATCGACTAGCGGGTTCACAGATACGCAGTATTTT. The variable domain in full, completed from reference TRBV30 and TRBJ2-3, reads SQTIHQWPATLVQPVGSPLSLECTVEGTSNPNLYWYRQAAGRGLQLLFYSVGIGQISSEVPQNLSASRPQDRQFILSSKKLLLSDSGFYLCAWTSTSGFTDTQYFGPGTRLTVL.

The chain couples TRBV11-1 to TRBJ2-2; 9 bases map to TRBD1. Germline V gives CDR1 SGHAT, CDR2 FQDESV (reference sequence). Unmatched junction bases numbered 5, after V lost 4 bases and J lost 5 bases. This CDR3 is built from 15 residues. CDR3 amino acids: CASSSGQGGTGELFF. The CDR3 coding sequence is TGTGCCAGCAGCTCGGGACAGGGCGGGACCGGGGAGCTGTTTTTT.

The chain employs TRBV7-2 and TRBJ2-3, with TRBD1 as a possible D gene (6 bases). Between the trimmed V and J ends, which lost 5 bases and 2 bases, there was a span of 17 bases. This CDR3 has 16 residues. The V gene's germline CDR1 is SGHTA and CDR2 FQGNSA. This CDR3 is CASSPGTQYFTDTQYF. CDR3 DNA sequence: TGTGCCAGCAGCCCCGGGACACAGTACTTCACAGATACGCAGTATTTT.

This clone was seen a single time. J is TRBJ2-1 and V is TRBV28, with 12 bases matching TRBD2. CDR1 and CDR2 from the germline V gene are MDHEN and SYDVKM. Germline trimming cut 2 bases from V and 8 bases from J; bases unmatched to any gene: 4. The CDR3 covers 15 residues. CDR3 in amino acids: CASSLRTSGIDEQFF. CDR3 in DNA: TGTGCCAGCAGTTTAAGGACTAGCGGGATCGATGAGCAGTTCTTC.

The V call is TRBV5-1, the J call TRBJ2-2, with 9 positions matching TRBD2. The CDR3 loop spans 17 amino acids. The V segment lost 0 bases and the J segment 7 bases; nucleotides outside the gene matches: 10. Germline values: CDR1 SGHRS, CDR2 YFSETQ. CDR3 DNA: TGCGCCAGCAGCTTGGATTCTCTAGCGGGAAGTGTCGGGGAGCTGTTTTTT. This translates into CASSLDSLAGSVGELFF.

The CDR3 region has the DNA TGTGCCAGCAGCTTGGGGAGCGGGAATGAGCAGTTCTTC. Translating gives CASSLGSGNEQFF. The rearrangement uses TRBV7-8 and TRBJ2-1, with a possible D match to TRBD2 (6 bases). V lost 3 bases, J lost 7 bases, and 10 bases lay in between. Per the germline V gene, CDR1 is SGHVS and CDR2 is FQNEAQ. This CDR3 spans 13 amino acids.

The V call is TRBV14, the J call TRBJ1-6; TRBD1 matches at 9 bases. The V gene end was trimmed by 4 bases and the J gene end by 5 bases; junction bases not matched to a gene: 3. CDR3 size: 15 residues. Per the germline V gene, CDR1 is SGHDN and CDR2 is FVKESK. This CDR3 reads CASSRRDRDNSPLHF. In DNA, the CDR3 is TGTGCCAGCAGCCGCCGGGACAGGGATAATTCACCCCTCCACTTT.

The V gene is TRBV27, the J gene TRBJ2-2; perhaps TRBD1 as D (5 bases). The CDR3 length is 14 residues. Germline CDR1 and CDR2: MNHEY and SMNVEV (reference sequence). V was cut by 6 bases and J by 8 bases, with 16 bases left in between. Written as DNA, the CDR3 is TGTGCCAGCAGCCTATCTCGACAGCTGGGGGAGCTGTTTTTT. Its translation: CASSLSRQLGELFF.

The V and J genes are TRBV11-2 and TRBJ1-2; tentative D call: TRBD1 (6 bases). This CDR3 region has 12 residues. Looked up from germline, CDR1 is SGHAT and CDR2 is FQNNGV. Trimming took 5 bases from V and 5 from J, leaving 9 bases between them. The DNA of the CDR3 is TGTGCCAGCAGCGCACAGGGATATGGCTACACCTTC. Its translation: CASSAQGYGYTF.

The rearrangement joins TRBV28 to TRBJ1-5, with TRBD1 matching 10 bases. Looked up from germline, CDR1 is MDHEN and CDR2 is SYDVKM. This CDR3 has 16 residues. Losses at the gene ends were 2 bases for V and 5 bases for J; bases not matched to a gene: 6. Written as DNA, the CDR3 is TGTGCCAGCAGTTTAGACTATGGGACAGGGGATCAGCCCCAGCATTTT. Protein product: CASSLDYGTGDQPQHF.

The V gene is TRBV14, the J gene TRBJ1-1, with no clear D. The CDR3 is made up of 16 amino acids. Looked up from germline, CDR1 is SGHDN and CDR2 is FVKESK. V was shortened by 0 bases and J by 0 bases, with 11 bases between the two germline ends. CDR3 nucleotide sequence: TGTGCCAGCAGCCAAGATGGGAGGTGGATGAACACTGAAGCTTTCTTT. Its translation: CASSQDGRWMNTEAFF.

This clone was detected only once. The rearrangement links TRBV5-6 to TRBJ1-4; TRBD1 might be the D (5 bases). This CDR3 has 15 amino acids. V lost 3 bases to trimming and J lost 3 bases, with 12 bases between them. Germline V gene sequence: CDR1 SGHDT, CDR2 YYEEEE. CDR3 nucleotides: TGTGCCAGCAGCTGGGTTGGGGCGGCTAATGAAAAACTGTTTTTT. It codes for CASSWVGAANEKLFF.

The rearrangement links TRBV19 to TRBJ1-5; TRBD1 matches at 9 bases. Germline loops: CDR1 LNHDA, CDR2 SQIVND (reference sequence). This CDR3 spans 19 amino acids. The V gene end was trimmed by 3 bases and the J gene end by 8 bases; junction bases not matched to a gene: 20. Here the CDR3 reads CASSIPTTGQGDWGKPQHF. CDR3 coding DNA: TGTGCCAGTAGTATCCCGACAACGGGACAGGGAGACTGGGGTAAGCCCCAGCATTTT.

The CDR3 DNA reads as TGTGCCAGCACGACTAGCGCCGAACCCGGGGAGCTGTTTTTT. It codes for CASTTSAEPGELFF. The chain has TRBV2 and TRBJ2-2, with TRBD2 matching over 8 bases. In germline, CDR1 is SNHLY, CDR2 FYNNEI. The junction had 7 bases not matched to a gene; V was cut back by 7 bases and J by 6 bases. The CDR3 totals 14 residues.

The gene calls are TRBV5-1 and TRBJ2-1; D gene ambiguous. V shed 4 bases and J shed 3 bases, with 14 bases lying between them. Germline V CDR1 and CDR2: SGHRS, YFSETQ. The CDR3 has 15 amino acids. Here the CDR3 reads CASSLAEPLYNEQFF. CDR3 nucleotide sequence: TGCGCCAGCAGCCTGGCGGAGCCCCTCTACAATGAGCAGTTCTTC.

This clone was recorded only once. The chain combines TRBV7-8 with TRBJ2-4; 11 positions match TRBD2. Germline CDR1 SGHVS, CDR2 FQNEAQ. This CDR3 is built from 18 residues. With 1 base clipped from V and 0 bases from J, the junction kept 5 bases outside the gene matches. The CDR3 loop is CASSLGRLAGGAKNIQYF. The CDR3 DNA reads as TGTGCCAGCAGCTTAGGTCGGCTAGCGGGAGGAGCCAAAAACATTCAGTACTTC.

The chain employs TRBV21-1 and TRBJ2-7; the table names TRBD2, a call not compared with the DNA. TRBV21-1 is recorded as a pseudogene. The CDR3 has 16 residues. In DNA, the CDR3 is TGTGCCAGCAGCAAAGCCGAGATCAACCCTGCCTACGAGCAGTACTTC. Its translation is CASSKAEINPAYEQYF.

The V call is TRBV2, the J call TRBJ1-6; 7 bases fit TRBD1. The CDR3 totals 17 residues. With V trimmed by 3 bases and J by 4 bases, 9 bases remained unmatched. The germline CDR1 and CDR2 sequences are SNHLY and FYNNEI. The CDR3 DNA reads TGTGCCAGCAGTGAGTTGAGTCAGGACAGGTATAATTCACCCCTCCACTTT. This codes for CASSELSQDRYNSPLHF.

V is TRBV23-1 and J is TRBJ2-5; 11 bases fit TRBD1. TRBV23-1 is reported as an ORF; its role is uncertain. The CDR3 has 17 residues. V was pared by 3 bases and J by 5 bases, with 11 bases of the junction left unmatched. CDR3 loop: CASSQPRDRGMWETQYF. In DNA, the CDR3 is TGCGCCAGCAGTCAGCCCCGGGACAGGGGGATGTGGGAGACCCAGTACTTC.

The chain recombines TRBV7-2 with TRBJ2-3; D not resolved. Trimming took 3 bases from V and 6 from J, leaving 10 bases between them. CDR1 is SGHTA, CDR2 FQGNSA, per germline. CDR3 length: 13 amino acids. The CDR3: CASSFQTRDTQYF. In DNA, the CDR3 is TGTGCCAGCAGCTTCCAGACAAGGGATACGCAGTATTTT.

This rearrangement joins TRBV6-5 to TRBJ2-7; 7 positions match TRBD2. This CDR3 is built from 13 residues. CDR1 MNHEY and CDR2 SVGAGI come from the germline V gene. V dropped 8 bases and J dropped 1; count of bases not matched to a gene: 5. The CDR3 region is CASLRGSSYEQYF. The CDR3 coding sequence is TGTGCCAGCCTGCGGGGGAGTTCCTACGAGCAGTACTTC.